This T cell receptor beta chain comes out of a study of graft-versus-host responses after intestinal transplantation. A few counts support this clone. No antigen is known for it. Study-wide points: Recipient marrow contained GvH clones, some of which appeared first in ileum or blood.

The CDR3 has 15 amino acids. With 2 bases removed from V and 0 bases from J, the gap between germline ends came to 11 bases. Per the germline V gene, CDR1 is MNHNS and CDR2 is SASEGT. Generated by immunoSEQ multiplex PCR, the TCRdb table keeps only in-frame clones and is missing some. This sample has roughly 10,000 clones, with around 94% found just once. The source was PBMCs, collected 8 days after intestinal transplant. The TCR sequence derives from a human patient who received an intestinal transplant, so some T cells may come from the graft donor. The chain carries TRBV6-1 and TRBJ2-7; D remains unclear. The DNA for the CDR3 is TGTGCCAGCAGTGAACGGAAACAGTACTCCTACGAGCAGTACTTC. Translating it yields CASSERKQYSYEQYF.